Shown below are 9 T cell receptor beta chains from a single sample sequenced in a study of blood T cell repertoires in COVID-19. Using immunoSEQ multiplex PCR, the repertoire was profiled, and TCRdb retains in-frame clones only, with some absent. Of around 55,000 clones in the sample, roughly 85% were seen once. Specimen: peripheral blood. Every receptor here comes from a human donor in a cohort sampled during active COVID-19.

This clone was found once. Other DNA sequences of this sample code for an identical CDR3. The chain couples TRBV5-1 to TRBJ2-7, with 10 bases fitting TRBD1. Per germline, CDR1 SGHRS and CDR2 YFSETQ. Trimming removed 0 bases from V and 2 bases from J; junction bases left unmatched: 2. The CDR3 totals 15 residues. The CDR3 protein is CASSLGTGGPYEQYF. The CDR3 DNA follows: TGCGCCAGCAGCTTGGGGACAGGGGGACCCTACGAGCAGTACTTC.

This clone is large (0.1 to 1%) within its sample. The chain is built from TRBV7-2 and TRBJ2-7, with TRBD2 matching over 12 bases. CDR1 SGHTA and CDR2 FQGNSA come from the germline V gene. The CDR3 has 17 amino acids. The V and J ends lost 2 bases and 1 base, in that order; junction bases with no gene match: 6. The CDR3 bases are TGTGCCAGCAGCTTACTGGAACTAGCGGGGGGATCCTACGAGCAGTACTTC. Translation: CASSLLELAGGSYEQYF.

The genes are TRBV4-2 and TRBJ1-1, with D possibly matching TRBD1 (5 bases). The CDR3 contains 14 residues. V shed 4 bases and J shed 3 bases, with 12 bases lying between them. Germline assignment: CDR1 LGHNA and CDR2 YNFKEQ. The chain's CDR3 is CASSRTGGDTEAFF. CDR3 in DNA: TGTGCCAGCAGCCGGACGGGAGGGGACACTGAAGCTTTCTTT.

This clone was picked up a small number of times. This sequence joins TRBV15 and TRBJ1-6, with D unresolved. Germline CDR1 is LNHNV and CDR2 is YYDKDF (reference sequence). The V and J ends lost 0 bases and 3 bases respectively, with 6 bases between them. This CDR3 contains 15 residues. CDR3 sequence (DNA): TGTGCCACCAGCAGAGAGGCAGGCTATAATTCACCCCTCCACTTT. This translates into CATSREAGYNSPLHF.

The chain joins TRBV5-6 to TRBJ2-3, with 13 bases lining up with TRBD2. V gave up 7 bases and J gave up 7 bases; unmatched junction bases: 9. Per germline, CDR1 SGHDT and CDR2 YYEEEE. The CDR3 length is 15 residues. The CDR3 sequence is CASQPGLAGMNTQYF. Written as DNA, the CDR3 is TGTGCCAGCCAGCCGGGACTAGCGGGAATGAATACGCAGTATTTT.

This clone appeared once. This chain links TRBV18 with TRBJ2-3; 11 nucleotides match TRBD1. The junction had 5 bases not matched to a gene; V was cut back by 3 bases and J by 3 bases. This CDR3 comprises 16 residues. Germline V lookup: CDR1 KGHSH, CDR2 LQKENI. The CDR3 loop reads CASSPVGTGGTDTQYF. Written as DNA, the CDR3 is TGTGCCAGCTCACCTGTCGGGACAGGGGGAACAGATACGCAGTATTTT.

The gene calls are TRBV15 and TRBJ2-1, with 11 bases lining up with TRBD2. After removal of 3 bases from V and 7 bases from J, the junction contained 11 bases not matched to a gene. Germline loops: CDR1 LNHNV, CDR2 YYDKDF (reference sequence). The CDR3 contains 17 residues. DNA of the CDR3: TGTGCCACCAGCAGCCCCGGGACTAGCGGCAGGCTAAATGAGCAGTTCTTC. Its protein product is CATSSPGTSGRLNEQFF.

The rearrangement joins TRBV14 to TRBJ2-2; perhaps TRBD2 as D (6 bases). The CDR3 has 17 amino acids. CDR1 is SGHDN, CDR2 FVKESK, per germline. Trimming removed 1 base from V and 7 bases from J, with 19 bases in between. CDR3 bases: TGTGCCAGCAGCCAAGGGAGGGGTACAGCCCTCAGCGGGGAGCTGTTTTTT. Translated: CASSQGRGTALSGELFF. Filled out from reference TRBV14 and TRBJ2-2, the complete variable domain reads EAGVTQFPSHSVIEKGQTVTLRCDPISGHDNLYWYRRVMGKEIKFLLHFVKESKQDESGMPNNRFLAERTGGTYSTLKVQPAELEDSGVYFCASSQGRGTALSGELFFGEGSRLTVL.

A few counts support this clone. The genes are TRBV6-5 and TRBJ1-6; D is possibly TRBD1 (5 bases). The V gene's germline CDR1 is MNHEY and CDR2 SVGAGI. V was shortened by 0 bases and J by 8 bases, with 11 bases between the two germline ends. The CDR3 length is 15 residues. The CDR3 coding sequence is TGTGCCAGCAGTTACTCCGCAGGGAGGGATTCACCCCTCCACTTT. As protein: CASSYSAGRDSPLHF.